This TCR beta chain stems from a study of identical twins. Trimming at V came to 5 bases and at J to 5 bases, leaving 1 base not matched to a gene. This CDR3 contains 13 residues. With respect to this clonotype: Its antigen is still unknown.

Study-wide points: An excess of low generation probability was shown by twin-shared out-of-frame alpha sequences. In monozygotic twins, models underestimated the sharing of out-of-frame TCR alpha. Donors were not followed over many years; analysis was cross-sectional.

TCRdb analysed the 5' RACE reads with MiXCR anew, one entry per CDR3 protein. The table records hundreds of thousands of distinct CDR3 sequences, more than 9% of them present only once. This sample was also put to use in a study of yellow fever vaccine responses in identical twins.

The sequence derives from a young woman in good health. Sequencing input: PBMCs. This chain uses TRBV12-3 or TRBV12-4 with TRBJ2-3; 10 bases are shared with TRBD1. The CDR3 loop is CASSRDRGDTQYF. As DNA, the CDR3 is TGTGCCAGCAGTAGGGACAGGGGAGATACGCAGTATTTT.